This section outlines one TCR beta chain sequence together with its context. Its matching antigen is unknown. The data derive from a study of blood T cells in healthy people across ages. General study findings and limits: TCR beta diversity tracked closely with naive T cell percentage. Age advanced and TCR beta diversity per million T cells fell, roughly linearly.

Through a sample-barcoded 5' primer and a J-beta primer mix, a second PCR was run for about 6 to 12 cycles. From the 5' RACE reads, TCRdb called clonotypes with MiXCR, one entry per CDR3 protein. The profile shows approximately 400,000 distinct CDR3 sequences, about 52% of them singletons. Each of the donors had approximately 10 milliliters of peripheral blood drawn into EDTA-treated Vacutainer tubes. V lost 4 bases to trimming and J lost 8 bases, with 14 bases between them. The CDR3 runs 13 residues. The sequencing input was blood. This receptor was obtained from a man aged 60-69 years in good health. V is TRBV12-3 or TRBV12-4 and J is TRBJ1-2; maybe TRBD1 (5 bases). CDR3 amino acids: CASSSGTLRGYTF. The CDR3 DNA reads TGTGCCAGCAGTTCAGGGACCCTCCGGGGCTACACCTTC.